Reported below is one TCR beta chain. The junction shows a germline mismatch at one end, possibly a read error. The authors ran a second PCR of about 6 to 11 cycles using a sample-barcoded 5' primer and a J-beta primer mix. Each sample provided no less than 3 million CDR3-containing paired-end reads. TCRdb recomputed calls from the 5' RACE reads with MiXCR, one row per CDR3 protein. The table lists about 840,000 distinct CDR3 sequences, just under 30% of them singletons, with approximately 10% in the top ten. The CDR3 consists of 13 residues. Germline values: CDR1 LGHDT, CDR2 YNNKEL (reference sequence). The data derive from a study of blood T cells in healthy people across ages. Study-level information: Per two T cells, template switching captured roughly one barcoded beta molecule.

These data are also associated with another study on T cells of mothers and their children.

This sequence was found in a woman in her thirties or forties in good health. Sequencing was done on a sample of blood. The chain couples TRBV3-1 to TRBJ1-2; D remains ambiguous. DNA of the CDR3: TGTGCCAACAGCCAAGAGAAGGTTGGTGGCTACACCTTC. Translating it yields CANSQEKVGGYTF.